The clone carrying this T cell receptor beta chain was recorded at least ten times. Its antigen is as yet unknown. Source study methods: The study built a papillary thyroid cancer distant-metastasis classifier from CDR3 differences across clinicopathological groups. TCRdb called clones again from the PCR reads with MiXCR. The authors' filters were not applied to this entry. The repertoire includes over 10,000 clones, roughly a quarter of them detected once, and about 20% sits in the top ten. These data are taken from a study of metastatic and nonmetastatic thyroid tumors. Whole-study results and caveats: According to reports, the diversity of TCR beta was significantly higher in malignant thyroid tumors than in benign nodules, and this held in both blood and tumor samples.

Not a single patient had been given any form of treatment at any point before undergoing thyroid surgery. This clonotype originated in a female donor with papillary thyroid cancer or a benign thyroid nodule (not recorded which). Some clones in this sample may be carry-over from other donors' samples. Material for sequencing was tumor tissue.

The CDR3 loop reads CASSPLPGVGRDEQFF. DNA for the CDR3: TGTGCCAGTAGTCCCCTACCGGGGGTCGGGCGTGATGAGCAGTTCTTC. The chain joins TRBV19 to TRBJ2-1; D possibly corresponds to TRBD2 (6 bases). Trimming stripped 5 bases from V and 8 bases from J, with 22 bases between. Germline V lookup: CDR1 LNHDA, CDR2 SQIVND (reference sequence). This CDR3 spans 16 amino acids.